The clone carrying this T cell receptor (beta chain) was picked up a small number of times. Antigen specificity is unknown. Amplified regions were TCR beta CDR3 sequences from RNA transcripts. The HTBI primer set drove a first-round RT-PCR of the TCR CDR3. TCRdb processed the multiplex PCR reads anew with MiXCR; each CDR3 protein has one entry. The table has around 720,000 distinct CDR3 sequences, approximately 36% seen once. The source of the sample is a study of T cells in Graves' hyperthyroidism and ophthalmopathy. Regarding the study as a whole: Among clonotypes expanded in thyroid above 0.001, most were also found in blood.

After removal of 10 bases from V and 5 bases from J, the junction contained 5 bases not matched to a gene. The CDR3 consists of 12 residues. Germline V lookup: CDR1 LNHNV, CDR2 YYDKDF (reference sequence). The TCR comes from a woman in her forties with Graves' hyperthyroidism. The rearrangement links TRBV15 to TRBJ1-1; the match to TRBD1 covers 9 bases. Sequenced input: blood. CDR3 sequence reads: CAIGTGSTEAFF. The CDR3 DNA sequence: TGTGCCATCGGGACAGGGTCGACTGAAGCTTTCTTT.